This entry lists 2 T cell receptor beta chains sequenced from one sample in a study of metastatic and nonmetastatic thyroid tumors. With MiXCR, TCRdb reprocessed the PCR reads. The table shows 21,000 or so clones, with 10% to 15% occurring only once. Patients were all untreated before their thyroid surgery. The material sequenced was blood. The receptor set was obtained from a female donor with papillary thyroid cancer or a benign thyroid nodule (not recorded which). Some clones in this sample may be carry-over from other donors' samples.

By sample fraction, this clone is medium-sized. This rearrangement joins TRBV6-1 to TRBJ1-2, with 7 positions matching TRBD1. The CDR3 length is 13 residues. Germline V gene sequence: CDR1 MNHNS, CDR2 SASEGT. J lost 8 bases, V lost 1 base, and 4 bases had no gene match. The CDR3 DNA sequence: TGTGCCAGCAGTGAAGAGGGGGCATCAGGCTACACCTTC. Residues: CASSEEGASGYTF.

This clone was seen repeatedly, ten times or more. Other DNA sequences of this sample code for an identical CDR3. This sequence joins TRBV20-1 and TRBJ1-2, with 11 nucleotides matching TRBD1. The CDR3 covers 15 residues. Germline V gene data show CDR1 as DFQATT and CDR2 as SNEGSKA (reference sequence). Trimming cost V 2 bases and J 2 bases; bases outside gene matches: 4. The CDR3 nucleotides read TGCAGTGCTAGACCACGGACAGGGGGCAACTATGGCTACACCTTC. Encoded protein: CSARPRTGGNYGYTF.